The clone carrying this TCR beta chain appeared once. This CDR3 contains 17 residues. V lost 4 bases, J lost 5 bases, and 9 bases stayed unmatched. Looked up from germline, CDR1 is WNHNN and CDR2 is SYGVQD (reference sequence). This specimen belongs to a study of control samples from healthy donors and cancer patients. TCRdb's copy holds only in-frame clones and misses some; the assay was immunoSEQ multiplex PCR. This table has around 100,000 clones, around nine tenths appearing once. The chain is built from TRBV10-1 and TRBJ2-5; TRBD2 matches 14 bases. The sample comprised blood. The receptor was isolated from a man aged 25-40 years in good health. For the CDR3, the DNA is TGCGCCAGCAGTGTCAGACTAGCGGGAGGGCCAGGGGAGACCCAGTACTTC. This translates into CASSVRLAGGPGETQYF.